Below are 24 T cell receptor beta chains sequenced from a single sample in a study of blood T cells in healthy people across ages (dated by TCRdb to 2015 to 2017). Library method: 5' RACE. The listed sequencing device is Illumina HiSeq 2500. A second about 7 to 11 cycle PCR used a sample-barcoded 5' primer and a J-beta primer mix. TCRdb applied fastp at Q25 and MiXCR to the public reads, then kept only in-frame beta chains. Every entry covers one CDR3 protein and lists the most common genes and DNA from its rows. Recorded for this sample are roughly 800,000 distinct CDR3 sequences; 58% of them occurred a single time. The leading ten clones occupy around 20% of the sample. The sample was blood. Receptors were obtained from a young man in good health.

The chain uses TRBV12-3 or TRBV12-4 and TRBJ2-4; D possibly uses TRBD1 or TRBD2 (5 bases each). This CDR3 is built from 12 residues. Trimming left V 4 bases short and J 13 bases short, with 14 bases between. The chain's CDR3 is CASSSRDLGQYF. The CDR3 DNA reads as TGTGCCAGCAGTTCCAGGGACCTCGGACAGTACTTC.

This clonotype was detected many times. V is TRBV6-4 and J is TRBJ2-3; 7 bases align to TRBD2. The germline gives CDR1 MRHNA, CDR2 SNTAGT. This CDR3 has 15 residues. V was pared by 3 bases and J by 3 bases, with 6 bases of the junction left unmatched. CDR3 coding DNA: TGTGCCAGCAGTGAAGGCGGGAGCGGAACAGATACGCAGTATTTT. This encodes CASSEGGSGTDTQYF.

The CDR3 sequence: CAWRKGDEQFF. CDR3 nucleotide sequence: TGTGCCTGGAGAAAGGGCGATGAGCAGTTCTTC. This chain links TRBV30 with TRBJ2-1; D not resolved. CDR3 size: 11 residues. V was clipped by 3 bases and J by 8 bases, with 8 bases between them. From germline, CDR1 is GTSNPN and CDR2 SVGIG (reference sequence).

The rearrangement joins TRBV18 to TRBJ2-4, with 8 bases that match TRBD2. The J call is doubtful: the DNA matches TRBJ2-5 better. The CDR3 sequence is 16 residues long. Germline assignment: CDR1 KGHSH and CDR2 LQKENI. CDR3 region: CASSPSAGGEEETQYF. In DNA, the CDR3 is TGTGCCAGCTCACCATCGGCGGGGGGAGAGGAGGAGACCCAGTACTTC.

Here the CDR3 reads CARQGDGRLRGDEQFF. In nucleotides, the CDR3 is TGTGCCAGACAGGGGGACGGGCGGCTTAGAGGGGATGAGCAGTTCTTC. The chain couples TRBV2 to TRBJ2-1; TRBD1 aligns across 8 bases. The CDR3 totals 16 residues. Trimming cost V 9 bases and J 8 bases; bases outside gene matches: 18. Germline V gives CDR1 SNHLY, CDR2 FYNNEI.

The V call is TRBV29-1, the J call TRBJ2-6; tentatively, D is TRBD1 or TRBD2 (5 bases each). The CDR3 covers 18 residues. Germline loops: CDR1 SQVTM, CDR2 ANQGSEA. Trimming took off 6 bases at V and 0 bases at J, with 21 bases between the two ends. The CDR3 spells CSVQAVGEGASGANVLTF. The CDR3, as DNA: TGCAGCGTCCAAGCGGTGGGGGAAGGGGCCTCTGGGGCCAACGTCCTGACTTTC.

The chain has TRBV6-1 and TRBJ2-1, with 9 nucleotides matching TRBD2. The closer fit of TRBJ2-7 to the DNA end suggests the J call may be wrong. This CDR3 has 15 residues. Germline CDR1 reads MNHNS; CDR2 reads SASEGT. The chain's CDR3 is CASLGSGSSYNEQYF. The CDR3, as DNA: TGTGCCAGCCTCGGTAGCGGGAGCTCCTACAATGAGCAGTACTTC.

This sequence joins TRBV7-2 and TRBJ2-1; TRBD2 matches at 11 bases. CDR1 SGHTA and CDR2 FQGNSA come from the germline V gene. V lost 5 bases, J lost 7 bases, and 10 bases stayed unmatched. The CDR3 runs to 16 residues. The CDR3 sequence is CASSIPPSGGWNEQFF. The CDR3 DNA follows: TGTGCCAGCAGCATTCCTCCTAGCGGGGGGTGGAATGAGCAGTTCTTC.

The V gene is TRBV7-2, the J gene TRBJ2-5, with TRBD2 matching 10 bases. Losses at the gene ends were 4 bases for V and 4 bases for J; bases not matched to a gene: 6. The CDR3 length is 15 residues. CDR1 and CDR2 from the germline V gene are SGHTA and FQGNSA. The CDR3 loop is CASSSSGRAGETQYF. Written as DNA, the CDR3 is TGTGCCAGCAGCTCAAGCGGGAGGGCCGGAGAGACCCAGTACTTC. Combining the CDR3 with reference TRBV7-2 and TRBJ2-5 gives the whole variable domain GAGVSQSPSNKVTEKGKDVELRCDPISGHTALYWYRQSLGQGLEFLIYFQGNSAPDKSGLPSDRFSAERTGGSVSTLTIQRTQQEDSAVYLCASSSSGRAGETQYFGPGTRLLVL.

The chain recombines TRBV7-9 with TRBJ2-3; TRBD2 matches at 10 bases. The CDR3 sequence is 16 residues long. Germline CDR1 reads SEHNR; CDR2 reads FQNEAQ (reference sequence). V dropped 5 bases and J dropped 4; count of bases not matched to a gene: 9. This CDR3 is CASSKSGRDEADTQYF. CDR3 DNA: TGTGCCAGCAGCAAAAGCGGGAGGGACGAAGCAGATACGCAGTATTTT.

This clonotype was seen only a few times. The J gene is TRBJ2-6, the V gene TRBV6-6; D is ambiguous. V gave up 5 bases and J gave up 0 bases, with 8 bases separating them. Germline loops: CDR1 MNHNY, CDR2 SVGAGI (reference sequence). This CDR3 is 15 amino acids long. CDR3 coding DNA: TGTGCCAGCAGTCCGCGAAGCTCTGGGGCCAACGTCCTGACTTTC. Amino acid sequence: CASSPRSSGANVLTF.

This clonotype was seen more than once but under ten times. The rearrangement uses TRBV11-2 and TRBJ2-7; D is ambiguous. V was cut by 0 bases and J by 0 bases, with 12 bases left in between. Germline CDR1 and CDR2: SGHAT and FQNNGV. The CDR3 spans 16 residues. The chain's CDR3 is CASSLEVRLDSYEQYF. Here the CDR3 DNA reads TGTGCCAGCAGCTTAGAGGTCAGACTCGACTCCTACGAGCAGTACTTC.

The rearrangement uses TRBV7-2 and TRBJ2-1, with 7 positions matching TRBD2. J lost 1 base, V lost 9 bases, and 12 bases had no gene match. The germline V gene has CDR1 SGHTA and CDR2 FQGNSA. CDR3 size: 16 residues. The CDR3, as DNA: TGTGCCAGTAACTCTGGTAGGGGAGGGTCCTACAATGAGCAGTTCTTC. Residues: CASNSGRGGSYNEQFF.

The chain combines TRBV12-3 or TRBV12-4 with TRBJ1-2; D remains ambiguous. Trimming cost V 2 bases and J 4 bases, with 14 bases left between them. The CDR3 runs 15 residues. CDR3 sequence (DNA): TGTGCCAGCAGTTTAAAGGTGGGCCTAGCCTATGGCTACACCTTC. It translates to CASSLKVGLAYGYTF.

The V and J genes are TRBV10-3 and TRBJ2-7, with a weak D call TRBD1 (5 bases). Germline lookup yields CDR1 ENHRY and CDR2 SYGVKD. Trimming stripped 0 bases from V and 0 bases from J, with 9 bases between. The CDR3 totals 15 residues. The CDR3 nucleotides are TGTGCCATCAGTGAGTCCAGGGTAGTCTCCTACGAGCAGTACTTC. It specifies CAISESRVVSYEQYF.

In its sample, this clonotype was seen a few times. The chain uses TRBV7-2 and TRBJ2-6; D perhaps matches TRBD2 (6 bases). Trimming pared 6 bases from V and 4 bases from J, leaving 13 bases between. The CDR3 is 15 residues long. Germline loops: CDR1 SGHTA, CDR2 FQGNSA. The CDR3 region has the DNA TGTGCCAGCAGTCGCGGGGTCTTGGGGGCCAACGTCCTGACTTTC. It translates to CASSRGVLGANVLTF. The variable domain in full, with the rest retrieved from reference TRBV7-2 and TRBJ2-6, is GAGVSQSPSNKVTEKGKDVELRCDPISGHTALYWYRQSLGQGLEFLIYFQGNSAPDKSGLPSDRFSAERTGGSVSTLTIQRTQQEDSAVYLCASSRGVLGANVLTFGAGSRLTVL.

This clonotype was found a few times. This chain joins TRBV7-2 and TRBJ1-4, with D perhaps matching TRBD1 (5 bases). Trimming cost V 1 base and J 8 bases, with 17 bases left between them. The germline CDR1 and CDR2 sequences are SGHTA and FQGNSA. CDR3 length equals 16 residues. The CDR3 coding sequence is TGTGCCAGCAGCTTAGGAGACAGCTCAAAGGTGGAAAAACTGTTTTTT. This encodes CASSLGDSSKVEKLFF.

V usage is TRBV9 and J usage is TRBJ2-1; 11 bases line up with TRBD2. V lost 2 bases, J lost 8 bases, and 3 bases stayed unmatched. Germline V gene data show CDR1 as SGDLS and CDR2 as YYNGEE. The CDR3 is 14 amino acids. Here the CDR3 DNA reads TGTGCCAGCAGCGTCCTAGCGGGGGGCGATGAGCAGTTCTTC. It is translated as CASSVLAGGDEQFF.

This clonotype was seen more than once but under ten times. This rearrangement joins TRBV7-8 to TRBJ2-3; no definite D call. V was pared by 4 bases and J by 5 bases, with 16 bases between. The CDR3 is made up of 15 amino acids. Looked up from germline, CDR1 is SGHVS and CDR2 is FQNEAQ. CDR3 DNA: TGTGCCAGCAGCTCGAGGCTGCACGCCGGAGATACGCAGTATTTT. Translated, it gives CASSSRLHAGDTQYF. Full variable domain (outside the CDR3, taken from reference TRBV7-8 and TRBJ2-3): GAGVSQSPRYKVAKRGQDVALRCDPISGHVSLFWYQQALGQGPEFLTYFQNEAQLDKSGLPSDRFFAERPEGSVSTLKIQRTQQEDSAVYLCASSSRLHAGDTQYFGPGTRLTVL.

The chain joins TRBV20-1 to TRBJ2-3, with D perhaps TRBD2 (6 bases). Per the germline V gene, CDR1 is DFQATT and CDR2 is SNEGSKA (reference sequence). Trimming took off 1 base at V and 5 bases at J, with 16 bases between the two ends. The CDR3 has 15 residues. The CDR3 spells CSARVGRLRGDTQYF. CDR3 nucleotide sequence: TGCAGTGCTAGAGTAGGACGTTTGCGGGGAGATACGCAGTATTTT.

The CDR3 protein is CASSQDDDGLSYEQYF. The CDR3 DNA sequence: TGTGCCAGCAGCCAAGACGATGACGGACTTTCATACGAGCAGTACTTC. The chain recombines TRBV3-1 with TRBJ2-4; possible D gene TRBD2, 5 bases. The assigned J gene may be wrong: the sequence end matches TRBJ2-7 better. CDR1 LGHDT and CDR2 YNNKEL come from the germline V gene (reference sequence). The CDR3 contains 16 residues.

This clonotype showed up just a few times. The J gene is TRBJ2-4, the V gene TRBV28; no clear D. Per the germline V gene, CDR1 is MDHEN and CDR2 is SYDVKM. The germline V and J ends were trimmed by 1 base and 13 bases, with 17 bases remaining between them. The CDR3 has 14 residues. CDR3 amino acids: CASSLSMGSSEQYF. CDR3 DNA: TGTGCCAGCAGTTTATCCATGGGATCCTCTGAGCAGTACTTC.

V is TRBV20-1 and J is TRBJ2-1; possible D gene TRBD2, 6 bases. Gene TRBJ2-7 matches the end of the DNA better, so the J call may be wrong. The CDR3 has 16 amino acids. Germline values: CDR1 DFQATT, CDR2 SNEGSKA (reference sequence). In nucleotides, the CDR3 is TGCAGTGCTAGGGATGCAGGAACGGGAGTCTACTACGAGCAGTACTTC. Translation: CSARDAGTGVYYEQYF.

In this sample, this clonotype turned up a few times. The chain employs TRBV2 and TRBJ2-5, with no clear D. This CDR3 is built from 12 residues. Trimming took off 7 bases at V and 4 bases at J, with 10 bases between the two ends. Germline V lookup: CDR1 SNHLY, CDR2 FYNNEI. As DNA, the CDR3 is TGTGCCAGCAACTTACAGATAGAGACCCAGTACTTC. Its translation is CASNLQIETQYF.